This entry describes one TCR beta chain. This clonotype appeared many times. Its antigen is still unknown. The input lacks base qualities; no much larger clone sits a single base away. This entry is derived from a study of T cells after yellow fever vaccination (dated by TCRdb to between 2018 and 2021). With regard to the full study: The SMART-Seq v4 Ultra Low Input RNA kit was used to prepare libraries from fractions with low cell numbers. Bulk PBMC replicates and cell subsets were isolated from blood drawn at multiple timepoints before and after both primary and secondary immunization. Bulk TCR alpha and beta repertoires were sequenced longitudinally to track T-cell clones before and after primary and booster YFV17D yellow fever vaccination. Two healthy male donors, one aged 18 to 30 and one aged 30 to 40 years, were included in the cohort. General findings and caveats noted by the study authors: Computational filtering was required because FACS-sorted repertoires could contain abundant contaminating clonotypes from the bulk population. The secondary T-cell response was found to be weaker but faster than the primary response, with a peak reached on day 5 rather than on day 15. A small share of clonotypes occurred in both CD4 and CD8 compartments, likely arising from convergent recombination. Only a couple of donors were included in the study, so the extent to which the findings can be generalized is limited. Most clones expanded after primary vaccination were re-detected after the booster (approximately 95% of CD4 and roughly 87% of CD8), suggesting broad memory maintenance.

The treatment or condition label on this specimen signifies: live attenuated yellow fever vaccine strain. At every blood-draw timepoint, two biological replicates of bulk PBMCs were collected. PBMCs were isolated from peripheral blood using a standard Ficoll-Paque protocol. TriZol was used to extract RNA from bulk PBMCs, from CD4 and CD8 fractions, and from dextramer-positive and dextramer-negative fractions. TCR cDNA was synthesized by 5'RACE template switching, through which a universal primer site and unique molecular identifiers were introduced. cDNA synthesis was primed from both the TCR alpha and TCR beta constant segments. Library amplification used two PCR steps, and the second PCR step added sample barcodes and sequencing adapters. Sequencing of the libraries was done on either Illumina HiSeq 2500 (2x100 bp) or NovaSeq (2x150 bp). The study's own analysis went as follows. Demultiplexing of reads and collapsing into UMI consensus sequences were performed with MIGEC, and V(D)J alignment was carried out with MiXCR. Vaccine-responding clonotypes were identified with edgeR using replicate PBMC samples, with FDR below 0.01 and a log2 fold change above 5 up to day 15 being required. Bulk clonotypes were assigned CD4 or CD8 identity according to which sequenced CD4 or CD8 repertoire held them at higher abundance. The public sequencing data were trimmed at Q25 with fastp and processed into clonotypes with MiXCR by TCRdb, which kept only in-frame beta chains. Duplicate CDR3 protein sequences are folded into a single record with the most common DNA and genes. Here the V and J calls rest on TCRdb's processing, not on the authors' analysis. The sample profile shows roughly 300,000 distinct CDR3 sequences; about 6.6% of them were found once. The top ten clones comprise about a sixth of the sample.

The CDR3 measures 15 amino acids from cysteine to phenylalanine. The entry retains the CDR3 DNA only, 45 bases that are in frame from base 1. V is clipped by 8 bases and J by 0 bases, and the sequence between their germline boundaries is 16 bases long. The sequences come from PBMCs, collected about 41 days after the first yellow fever vaccination. This sequence uses TRBV12-3 or TRBV12-4 and TRBJ2-5, with no reliable assignment of the D segment. This clonotype was sampled from a man aged 18 to 35 who received the YFV17D yellow fever vaccine. The sequenced DNA is TGTGCCAGCGGGTTTGGGTCGCGTGACCAAGAGACCCAGTACTTC. Its protein is CASGFGSRDQETQYF.